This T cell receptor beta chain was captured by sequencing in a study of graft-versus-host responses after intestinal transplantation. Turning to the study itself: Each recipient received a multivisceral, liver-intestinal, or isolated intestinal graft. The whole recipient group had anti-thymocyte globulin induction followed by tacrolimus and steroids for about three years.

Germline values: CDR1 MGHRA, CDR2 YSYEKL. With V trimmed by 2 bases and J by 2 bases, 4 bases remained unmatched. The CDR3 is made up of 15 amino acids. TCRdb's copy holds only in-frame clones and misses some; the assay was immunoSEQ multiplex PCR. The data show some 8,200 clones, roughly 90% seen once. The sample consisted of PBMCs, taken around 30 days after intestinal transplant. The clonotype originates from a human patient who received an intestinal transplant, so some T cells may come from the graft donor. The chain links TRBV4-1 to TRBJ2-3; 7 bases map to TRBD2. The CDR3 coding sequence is TGCGCCAGCAGCCAAATGGGGGGGGTCACAGATACGCAGTATTTT. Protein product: CASSQMGGVTDTQYF.